The 25 T cell receptor beta chains in this list originate from one sample, sequenced in a study of OX40 agonist ivuxolimab in advanced cancers. Here immunoSEQ multiplex PCR was the method, and the copy in TCRdb shows in-frame clones only, minus some. The data hold 60,000 to 85,000 clones, with about 87% observed a single time. The starting material was CD4+ or CD8+ T cells sorted from blood, obtained in a trial of the OX40 agonist ivuxolimab. The origin of the receptors is an adult with an advanced solid tumor such as melanoma, head and neck, liver or kidney cancer.

This chain links TRBV7-8 with TRBJ1-4; 12 positions match TRBD1. Unmatched junction bases numbered 3, after V lost 5 bases and J lost 8 bases. The CDR3 has 14 amino acids. Germline CDR1 reads SGHVS; CDR2 reads FQNEAQ. The CDR3 DNA sequence: TGTGCCAGCAGCCGGGACAGGGGGCGGGAAAAACTGTTTTTT. Translating gives CASSRDRGREKLFF.

The chain uses TRBV6-1 and TRBJ2-2, with 7 bases matching TRBD1. The junction had 11 bases not matched to a gene; V was cut back by 7 bases and J by 6 bases. Per germline, CDR1 MNHNS and CDR2 SASEGT. The CDR3 sequence is 15 residues long. CDR3 amino acids: CASNWGDRVPGELFF. The CDR3 nucleotides read TGTGCCAGCAACTGGGGCGACAGGGTGCCCGGGGAGCTGTTTTTT.

The chain couples TRBV19 to TRBJ1-6; possibly TRBD1 for D (5 bases). The CDR3 loop spans 15 amino acids. Germline V gene data show CDR1 as LNHDA and CDR2 as SQIVND (reference sequence). V lost 9 bases and J 5 bases, leaving 17 bases between the germline ends. The CDR3 nucleotides are TGTGCCAGCAGGGACCGAACGGGCGATAATTCACCCCTCCACTTT. Protein sequence: CASRDRTGDNSPLHF.

The V call is TRBV6-1, the J call TRBJ2-1, with 13 bases aligning to TRBD2. This CDR3 comprises 15 residues. Germline values: CDR1 MNHNS, CDR2 SASEGT. Germline trimming cut 6 bases from V and 6 bases from J; bases unmatched to any gene: 5. Here the CDR3 reads CASRTLAGGPNEQFF. The DNA of the CDR3 is TGTGCCAGCAGGACACTAGCGGGAGGGCCCAATGAGCAGTTCTTC.

The chain has TRBV19 and TRBJ1-6, with D perhaps TRBD1 (5 bases). Germline V CDR1 and CDR2: LNHDA, SQIVND (reference sequence). V lost 5 bases and J 5 bases, leaving 16 bases between the germline ends. The CDR3 contains 16 residues. The DNA of the CDR3 is TGTGCCAGTAGTGGGGGAGCAGGGTCGGATAATTCACCCCTCCACTTT. Translating gives CASSGGAGSDNSPLHF.

This clone appeared a single time. The rearrangement joins TRBV7-2 to TRBJ1-2, with 7 nucleotides matching TRBD1. The CDR3 sequence is 13 residues long. Per germline, CDR1 SGHTA and CDR2 FQGNSA. The J segment lost 5 bases and the V segment lost 5 bases, leaving 5 bases of the junction unmatched. CDR3 sequence reads: CASSAGGRYGYTF. For the CDR3, the DNA is TGTGCCAGCAGCGCAGGGGGTCGATATGGCTACACCTTC. Based on the CDR3 plus reference TRBV7-2 and TRBJ1-2, the full variable domain is GAGVSQSPSNKVTEKGKDVELRCDPISGHTALYWYRQSLGQGLEFLIYFQGNSAPDKSGLPSDRFSAERTGGSVSTLTIQRTQQEDSAVYLCASSAGGRYGYTFGSGTRLTVV.

The CDR3 DNA reads TGCGCCAGCAGTGAGCTCGTAGGGGAGCAGTTCTTC. Translating it yields CASSELVGEQFF. The V call is TRBV10-2, the J call TRBJ2-1; D gene unclear. The germline gives CDR1 WSHSY, CDR2 SAAADI. The CDR3 totals 12 residues. V was pared by 2 bases and J by 10 bases, with 9 bases between.

This chain links TRBV6-1 with TRBJ2-7; D gene ambiguous. Looked up from germline, CDR1 is MNHNS and CDR2 is SASEGT. This CDR3 has 12 amino acids. V was cut by 4 bases and J by 6 bases, with 10 bases left in between. CDR3 sequence (DNA): TGTGCCAGCAGTGTCGTCTACTCCGAGCAGTACTTC. As protein: CASSVVYSEQYF.

The chain recombines TRBV5-6 with TRBJ1-2; no reliable D call. V was clipped by 4 bases and J by 7 bases, with 11 bases between them. CDR3 size: 12 residues. In germline, CDR1 is SGHDT, CDR2 YYEEEE. The CDR3 bases are TGTGCCAGCAGCGTGCAGTGGTCTGGCTACACCTTC. Protein product: CASSVQWSGYTF. The full variable domain, with the rest looked up from reference TRBV5-6 and TRBJ1-2, is DAGVTQSPTHLIKTRGQQVTLRCSPKSGHDTVSWYQQALGQGPQFIFQYYEEEERQRGNFPDRFSGHQFPNYSSELNVNALLLGDSALYLCASSVQWSGYTFGSGTRLTVV.

CDR3 DNA sequence: TGTGCCAGTAGGAACTTCGGGACTAGCGGGAGAGATGAGCAGTTCTTC. Encoded protein: CASRNFGTSGRDEQFF. V gene TRBV19 combines with J gene TRBJ2-1; 14 bases map to TRBD2. The CDR3 runs 16 residues. The germline gives CDR1 LNHDA, CDR2 SQIVND (reference sequence). Trimming took 6 bases from V and 8 from J; bases not matched to a gene: 9.

This clone was seen just once. The chain combines TRBV7-9 with TRBJ1-1; D unclear. The V gene lost 5 bases and the J gene lost 6 bases, with 10 bases spanning the gap. CDR1 is SEHNR and CDR2 is FQNEAQ in the germline V gene (reference sequence). The CDR3 sequence is 12 residues long. The CDR3 coding sequence is TGTGCCAGCAGCCCCGACGAAGCTGAAGCTTTCTTT. Residues: CASSPDEAEAFF.

This chain connects TRBV10-3 to TRBJ2-7, with D perhaps matching TRBD1 or TRBD2 (5 bases each). CDR1 is ENHRY, CDR2 SYGVKD, per germline. CDR3 length equals 12 residues. The V and J ends lost 6 bases and 5 bases respectively, with 11 bases between them. The DNA of the CDR3 is TGTGCCATCAGGGGGGAGTGGCACGAGCAGTACTTC. Translating gives CAIRGEWHEQYF.

This clone has a single count. The chain recombines TRBV6-6 with TRBJ2-1; 8 bases line up with TRBD1. From germline, CDR1 is MNHNY and CDR2 SVGAGI (reference sequence). The CDR3 is 15 residues long. Trimming cost V 7 bases and J 4 bases; bases outside gene matches: 9. This chain's CDR3 is CASKKDRDLYNEQFF. The DNA of the CDR3 is TGTGCCAGCAAAAAGGACAGGGATTTGTACAATGAGCAGTTCTTC.

The rearrangement joins TRBV23-1 to TRBJ2-2, with TRBD2 matching 7 bases. TRBV23-1 belongs to the ORF category, with a function that is uncertain. Germline trimming cut 3 bases from V and 2 bases from J; bases unmatched to any gene: 9. CDR3 length equals 17 residues. DNA of the CDR3: TGCGCCAGCAGTCAGAGTTCCTGCGGGAGAAACACCGGGGAGCTGTTTTTT. Encoded protein: CASSQSSCGRNTGELFF.

This clone was counted once. V and J are TRBV30 and TRBJ2-3, with D possibly TRBD2 on 6 matching bases. V gave up 5 bases and J gave up 0 bases, with 12 bases separating them. The germline V gene encodes CDR1 GTSNPN and CDR2 SVGIG (reference sequence). CDR3 length: 14 residues. The CDR3 coding sequence is TGTGCCTGGGGAAACGGGGGTAGCACAGATACGCAGTATTTT. Its protein is CAWGNGGSTDTQYF.

This chain uses TRBV30 with TRBJ2-2, with D perhaps TRBD1 or TRBD2 (5 bases each). Germline loops: CDR1 GTSNPN, CDR2 SVGIG (reference sequence). This CDR3 has 15 residues. V was trimmed by 4 bases and J by 6 bases, leaving 18 bases between them. In DNA form, the CDR3 reads TGTGCCTGGAATGTACGAGTAGGGACCGCCGGGGAGCTGTTTTTT. This sequence encodes CAWNVRVGTAGELFF. Full variable domain (missing parts from reference TRBV30 and TRBJ2-2): SQTIHQWPATLVQPVGSPLSLECTVEGTSNPNLYWYRQAAGRGLQLLFYSVGIGQISSEVPQNLSASRPQDRQFILSSKKLLLSDSGFYLCAWNVRVGTAGELFFGEGSRLTVL.

V and J are TRBV18 and TRBJ2-3; 11 positions match TRBD2. CDR3 length: 17 residues. Germline V gene data show CDR1 as KGHSH and CDR2 as LQKENI. The junction had 8 bases not matched to a gene; V was cut back by 3 bases and J by 3 bases. CDR3 sequence reads: CASSPPSGGRWTDTQYF. The CDR3 bases are TGTGCCAGCTCACCTCCTAGCGGGGGGAGGTGGACAGATACGCAGTATTTT.

The rearrangement links TRBV30 to TRBJ2-7, with D unclear. The germline V gene has CDR1 GTSNPN and CDR2 SVGIG (reference sequence). Trimming pared 5 bases from V and 3 bases from J, leaving 14 bases between. CDR3 length equals 13 residues. CDR3 sequence reads: CAWVRTAVYEQYF. CDR3 sequence (DNA): TGTGCCTGGGTGCGGACGGCCGTCTACGAGCAGTACTTC.

The chain carries TRBV9 and TRBJ2-5; 8 bases fit TRBD2. Germline V gene sequence: CDR1 SGDLS, CDR2 YYNGEE. The V segment lost 1 base and the J segment 2 bases; nucleotides outside the gene matches: 4. This CDR3 contains 15 residues. The CDR3 loop is CASSVSSGRQETQYF. The CDR3 DNA follows: TGTGCCAGCAGCGTATCTAGCGGGCGACAAGAGACCCAGTACTTC.

The chain links TRBV14 to TRBJ1-4, with D uncertain. The CDR3 is 13 amino acids. Germline CDR1 and CDR2: SGHDN and FVKESK. V lost 4 bases to trimming and J lost 8 bases, with 11 bases between them. CDR3 nucleotide sequence: TGTGCCAGCAGCCGTCACCTCAACGAAAAACTGTTTTTT. Translating it yields CASSRHLNEKLFF.

This clone was counted once. The rearrangement joins TRBV9 to TRBJ1-3, with D hard to call. Trimming removed 4 bases at V and 0 bases at J, with 17 bases between. This CDR3 comprises 17 residues. Germline V gives CDR1 SGDLS, CDR2 YYNGEE. CDR3 sequence reads: CASSSEGLSSSGNTIYF. DNA of the CDR3: TGTGCCAGCAGCTCGGAGGGCCTATCCTCCTCTGGAAACACCATATATTTT.

The V and J genes are TRBV5-1 and TRBJ1-2; D possibly corresponds to TRBD1 (6 bases). The CDR3 length is 16 residues. V lost 1 base and J 8 bases, leaving 21 bases between the germline ends. CDR1 and CDR2 from the germline V gene are SGHRS and YFSETQ. CDR3 bases: TGCGCCAGCAGCTTGTCCCACACGGCAGGGGTGTGGGGCTACACCTTC. Protein: CASSLSHTAGVWGYTF.

J is TRBJ2-5 and V is TRBV30; 7 nucleotides agree with TRBD2. Germline V lookup: CDR1 GTSNPN, CDR2 SVGIG (reference sequence). CDR3 size: 13 residues. Trimming took 2 bases from V and 5 from J; bases not matched to a gene: 5. The CDR3 is CAWSNGGGETQYF. The CDR3 DNA reads TGTGCCTGGAGTAATGGCGGGGGTGAGACCCAGTACTTC.

The CDR3 bases are TGTGCCAGCCGGCGGGCGACCTCTGGAAACACCATATATTTT. This gives the protein CASRRATSGNTIYF. The rearrangement uses TRBV2 and TRBJ1-3; D remains ambiguous. Trimming shortened V by 8 bases and J by 0 bases, and 11 bases separated the two germline ends. The CDR3 is made up of 14 amino acids. Per germline, CDR1 SNHLY and CDR2 FYNNEI.

The chain combines TRBV18 with TRBJ1-6; D gene ambiguous. Germline loops: CDR1 KGHSH, CDR2 LQKENI. The CDR3 covers 15 residues. V dropped 6 bases and J dropped 6 bases, with 15 bases sitting between them. In DNA form, the CDR3 reads TGTGCCAGCTCGCCGGAAACTCAACCTAATTCACCCCTCCACTTT. Residues: CASSPETQPNSPLHF.